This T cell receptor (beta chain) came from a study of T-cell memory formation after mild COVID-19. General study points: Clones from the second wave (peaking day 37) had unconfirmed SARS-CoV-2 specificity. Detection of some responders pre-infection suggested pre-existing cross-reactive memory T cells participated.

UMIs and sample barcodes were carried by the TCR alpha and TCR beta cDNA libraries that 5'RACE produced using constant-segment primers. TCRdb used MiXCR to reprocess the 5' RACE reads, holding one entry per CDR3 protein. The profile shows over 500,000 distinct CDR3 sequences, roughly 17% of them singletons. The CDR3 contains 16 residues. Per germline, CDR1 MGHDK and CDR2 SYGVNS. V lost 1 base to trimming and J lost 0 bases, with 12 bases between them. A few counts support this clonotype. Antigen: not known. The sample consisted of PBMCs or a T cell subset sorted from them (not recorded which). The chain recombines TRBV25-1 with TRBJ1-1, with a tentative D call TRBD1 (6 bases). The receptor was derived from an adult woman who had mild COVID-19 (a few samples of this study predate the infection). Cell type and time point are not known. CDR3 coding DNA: TGTGCCAGCAGTGAATGGGGGGCATTGGTGAACACTGAAGCTTTCTTT. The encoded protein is CASSEWGALVNTEAFF.